These 28 T cell receptor beta chains were all obtained from the same sample, sequenced in a study of PD-L1 blockade in urothelial cancer. The protocol was immunoSEQ multiplex PCR, while the TCRdb copy is restricted to in-frame clones and leaves out a portion. The sample gives about 120,000 clones, roughly 82% of which show up once; 2.4% is in the top ten. Time point described: peripheral blood 6 weeks after treatment start. The sample was PBMCs, taken around atezolizumab (anti-PD-L1) treatment. These receptors all stem from a man in his fifties or sixties with urothelial cancer.

The chain joins TRBV29-1 to TRBJ2-5; 8 nucleotides line up with TRBD2. V was pared by 4 bases and J by 5 bases, with 24 bases of the junction left unmatched. Germline lookup yields CDR1 SQVTM and CDR2 ANQGSEA. The CDR3 is made up of 19 amino acids. Here the CDR3 reads CSVVGSLAEWVVGEETQYF. CDR3 bases: TGCAGCGTTGTCGGATCACTAGCGGAGTGGGTGGTGGGGGAGGAGACCCAGTACTTC.

This clone has a single count. V is TRBV2 and J is TRBJ1-1, with TRBD1 matching 7 bases. CDR1 is SNHLY and CDR2 is FYNNEI in the germline V gene. With 4 bases clipped from V and 11 bases from J, the junction kept 16 bases outside the gene matches. The CDR3 is 15 amino acids. The CDR3 sequence: CASSVRDSGWGTAFF. The CDR3 DNA sequence: TGTGCCAGCAGTGTCCGGGACAGCGGCTGGGGAACGGCTTTCTTT.

This clone has more than one count but fewer than ten. This chain links TRBV10-2 with TRBJ2-7, with 11 nucleotides matching TRBD1. CDR1 WSHSY and CDR2 SAAADI come from the germline V gene. This CDR3 spans 13 amino acids. V lost 6 bases and J lost 6; bases outside the gene matches: 4. The DNA for the CDR3 is TGCGCCAGCAGAGCCGGGACAGGGGGCGAGCAGTACTTC. Translated, it gives CASRAGTGGEQYF.

The genes are TRBV5-1 and TRBJ1-3; 8 nucleotides line up with TRBD1. The CDR3 covers 15 residues. CDR1 is SGHRS, CDR2 YFSETQ, per germline. Trimming removed 0 bases from V and 3 bases from J; junction bases left unmatched: 2. The CDR3 bases are TGCGCCAGCAGCTTGGGAACAGGGGGTGGAAACACCATATATTTT. It translates to CASSLGTGGGNTIYF.

V is TRBV9 and J is TRBJ1-2; D is unresolved. CDR1 and CDR2 from the germline V gene are SGDLS and YYNGEE. This CDR3 is 11 amino acids long. V shed 7 bases and J shed 0 bases, with 4 bases lying between them. The CDR3 sequence is CASGANYGYTF. CDR3 coding DNA: TGTGCCAGCGGAGCTAACTATGGCTACACCTTC.

This chain joins TRBV2 and TRBJ1-1; TRBD1 matches at 7 bases. Trimming cost V 8 bases and J 2 bases; bases outside gene matches: 14. CDR3 length: 16 residues. Germline CDR1 and CDR2: SNHLY and FYNNEI. CDR3 nucleotide sequence: TGTGCCAGCTATCTTCATAGGGCAGGGGGTAACACTGAAGCTTTCTTT. This encodes CASYLHRAGGNTEAFF. Looking up the rest from reference TRBV2 and TRBJ1-1 gives the full variable domain: EPEVTQTPSHQVTQMGQEVILRCVPISNHLYFYWYRQILGQKVEFLVSFYNNEISEKSEIFDDQFSVERPDGSNFTLKIRSTKLEDSAMYFCASYLHRAGGNTEAFFGQGTRLTVV.

This chain joins TRBV5-1 and TRBJ2-1; TRBD2 matches 10 bases. This CDR3 spans 16 amino acids. Trimming cost V 1 base and J 4 bases; bases outside gene matches: 5. Germline values: CDR1 SGHRS, CDR2 YFSETQ. The CDR3 DNA reads as TGCGCCAGCAGCTTGTTGGTAGCGGGAGGTTACAATGAGCAGTTCTTC. Amino acids: CASSLLVAGGYNEQFF.

This chain connects TRBV27 to TRBJ1-6; 7 bases agree with TRBD1. This CDR3 region has 14 residues. CDR1 and CDR2 (germline): MNHEY, SMNVEV (reference sequence). The V gene end was trimmed by 4 bases and the J gene end by 6 bases; junction bases not matched to a gene: 3. The CDR3 region has the DNA TGTGCCAGCAGTTGGGGACAGAGTAATTCACCCCTCCACTTT. It yields the protein CASSWGQSNSPLHF.

The chain is built from TRBV6-5 and TRBJ2-5, with 9 bases identical to TRBD2. The CDR3 covers 14 residues. From germline, CDR1 is MNHEY and CDR2 SVGAGI. V gave up 4 bases and J gave up 13 bases; unmatched junction bases: 13. For the CDR3, the DNA is TGTGCCAGCAGTTCGAACCCGGGACTAGCTGGGTTGTACTTC. This gives the protein CASSSNPGLAGLYF.

The chain recombines TRBV28 with TRBJ1-1, with D possibly being TRBD1 (6 bases). The CDR3 length is 13 residues. CDR1 and CDR2 from the germline V gene are MDHEN and SYDVKM. V was trimmed by 7 bases and J by 0 bases, leaving 9 bases between them. The CDR3 DNA sequence: TGTGCCAGCAAGGACAGATTGAACACTGAAGCTTTCTTT. Amino acids: CASKDRLNTEAFF.

The table lists this clone with a count of one. The chain joins TRBV18 to TRBJ2-1; perhaps TRBD2 as D (6 bases). The ends were cut back, 6 bases at V and 3 bases at J, with 18 bases in the middle. The CDR3 contains 16 residues. In germline, CDR1 is KGHSH, CDR2 LQKENI. CDR3 sequence (DNA): TGTGCCAGCTCGCAACTAGCCGTCAGTGACTACAATGAGCAGTTCTTC. Its translation: CASSQLAVSDYNEQFF.

V is TRBV2 and J is TRBJ2-3; possible D gene TRBD1, 5 bases. The V and J ends lost 4 bases and 1 base respectively, with 12 bases between them. This CDR3 comprises 15 residues. Per the germline V gene, CDR1 is SNHLY and CDR2 is FYNNEI. DNA for the CDR3: TGTGCCAGCAGTGGAGGTGGGGCGGGCACAGATACGCAGTATTTT. Translation: CASSGGGAGTDTQYF.

For the CDR3, the DNA is TGTGCCAGCAGGGGGCCCGGGACAGGGGGCCTCAACTATGGCTACACCTTC. Protein sequence: CASRGPGTGGLNYGYTF. The chain employs TRBV2 and TRBJ1-2; the match to TRBD1 covers 12 bases. The junction had 10 bases not matched to a gene; V was cut back by 6 bases and J by 2 bases. The CDR3 loop spans 17 amino acids. Looked up from germline, CDR1 is SNHLY and CDR2 is FYNNEI.

A remark on this clone: Other DNA sequences of this sample code for an identical CDR3. The chain couples TRBV2 to TRBJ2-3; the match to TRBD2 covers 9 bases. The CDR3 runs to 15 residues. The V segment lost 3 bases and the J segment 3 bases; nucleotides outside the gene matches: 4. Germline V gene sequence: CDR1 SNHLY, CDR2 FYNNEI. Here the CDR3 DNA reads TGTGCCAGCAGTGAGGCGGGAGGGCCAACAGATACGCAGTATTTT. Translated: CASSEAGGPTDTQYF.

This clone was found a few times. The gene calls are TRBV7-3 and TRBJ2-7; TRBD2 matches at 10 bases. Germline V lookup: CDR1 SGHTA, CDR2 FQGTGA. After removal of 5 bases from V and 6 bases from J, the junction contained 10 bases not matched to a gene. This CDR3 has 15 residues. CDR3 bases: TGTGCCAGCAGCAGTGGCGCTAGCGGGAGCAGCGAGCAGTACTTC. Protein: CASSSGASGSSEQYF. Looking up the rest from reference TRBV7-3 and TRBJ2-7 gives the full variable domain: GAGVSQTPSNKVTEKGKYVELRCDPISGHTALYWYRQSLGQGPEFLIYFQGTGAADDSGLPNDRFFAVRPEGSVSTLKIQRTERGDSAVYLCASSSGASGSSEQYFGPGTRLTVT.

This chain uses TRBV10-1 with TRBJ2-2; TRBD1 agrees at 10 bases. This CDR3 has 18 amino acids. Germline loops: CDR1 WNHNN, CDR2 SYGVQD (reference sequence). V lost 4 bases and J lost 2; bases outside the gene matches: 10. The CDR3 DNA reads TGCGCCAGCAGTGGAACTCCCCGGGACAGGGGCAACACCGGGGAGCTGTTTTTT. It specifies CASSGTPRDRGNTGELFF.

The chain couples TRBV5-1 to TRBJ2-1, with 8 bases identical to TRBD2. The germline gives CDR1 SGHRS, CDR2 YFSETQ. With 7 bases clipped from V and 7 bases from J, the junction kept 10 bases outside the gene matches. This CDR3 comprises 14 residues. The CDR3 DNA is TGCGCCAGCGTCGGGAGGGCGGGAACAAATGAGCAGTTCTTC. Its protein is CASVGRAGTNEQFF.

The chain carries TRBV27 and TRBJ2-2; no firm D call. Trimming stripped 6 bases from V and 5 bases from J, with 7 bases between. The CDR3 runs 12 residues. Germline CDR1 reads MNHEY; CDR2 reads SMNVEV (reference sequence). The CDR3 is CASRNKTGELFF. For the CDR3, the DNA is TGTGCCAGCAGAAATAAAACCGGGGAGCTGTTTTTT.

The rearrangement uses TRBV5-1 and TRBJ1-6, with 12 bases identical to TRBD1. Germline CDR1 SGHRS, CDR2 YFSETQ. The CDR3 totals 16 residues. Unmatched junction bases numbered 4, after V lost 0 bases and J lost 9 bases. CDR3 sequence: CASSLGGQGARSPLHF. The CDR3 coding sequence is TGCGCCAGCAGCTTGGGGGGACAGGGGGCGCGTTCACCCCTCCACTTT.

The rearrangement links TRBV13 to TRBJ2-1; 11 bases fit TRBD2. The CDR3 loop spans 15 amino acids. Germline V lookup: CDR1 PRHDT, CDR2 FYEKMQ (reference sequence). V lost 2 bases, J lost 7 bases, and 4 bases stayed unmatched. CDR3 amino acids: CASSLRTSGRNEQFF. Written as DNA, the CDR3 is TGTGCCAGCAGCTTAAGAACTAGCGGGAGAAATGAGCAGTTCTTC.

The rearrangement uses TRBV11-3 and TRBJ2-5; 11 nucleotides agree with TRBD2. The CDR3 is made up of 14 amino acids. The ends lost 5 bases at V and 4 bases at J; junction bases unmatched: 3. Germline V CDR1 and CDR2: SGHNT, YENEEA. This chain's CDR3 is CASSTGLAGETQYF. For the CDR3, the DNA is TGTGCCAGCAGCACTGGACTAGCGGGAGAGACCCAGTACTTC.

The rearrangement links TRBV27 to TRBJ1-1, with D hard to call. Trimming removed 2 bases at V and 0 bases at J, with 7 bases between. From germline, CDR1 is MNHEY and CDR2 SMNVEV (reference sequence). There are 14 residues in the CDR3. CDR3 nucleotide sequence: TGTGCCAGCAGTTTAGACACGGTGAACACTGAAGCTTTCTTT. This sequence encodes CASSLDTVNTEAFF.

This chain joins TRBV11-2 and TRBJ2-2; D uncertain. Germline loops: CDR1 SGHAT, CDR2 FQNNGV. The CDR3 totals 15 residues. V gave up 2 bases and J gave up 1 base, with 8 bases separating them. In nucleotides, the CDR3 is TGTGCCAGCAGCTTAAGCACGATGAACACCGGGGAGCTGTTTTTT. Translating gives CASSLSTMNTGELFF.

The J gene is TRBJ2-2, the V gene TRBV28; TRBD2 aligns across 13 bases. Trimming at V came to 8 bases and at J to 7 bases, leaving 7 bases not matched to a gene. This CDR3 is built from 15 residues. Germline V CDR1 and CDR2: MDHEN, SYDVKM. The CDR3 nucleotides are TGTGCCAGCCTGACTAGCGGGAGGTTCGGCGGGGAGCTGTTTTTT. Translating it yields CASLTSGRFGGELFF.

V and J are TRBV7-2 and TRBJ2-3; 9 bases are a match to TRBD2. The CDR3 spans 15 residues. Germline V lookup: CDR1 SGHTA, CDR2 FQGNSA. The CDR3 loop reads CSSGGGGVGTDTQYF. Written as DNA, the CDR3 is TGTAGTTCCGGCGGCGGGGGGGTAGGGACAGATACGCAGTATTTT.

The chain uses TRBV7-9 and TRBJ2-7, with TRBD1 matching 8 bases. Germline V gene lookup returns CDR1 SEHNR and CDR2 FQNEAQ (reference sequence). V lost 1 base, J lost 7 bases, and 9 bases stayed unmatched. The CDR3 loop spans 15 amino acids. This CDR3 is CASSLEMTGVGEQYF. The CDR3 DNA reads as TGTGCCAGCAGCTTAGAAATGACAGGGGTAGGAGAGCAGTACTTC. The variable domain in full, with the rest retrieved from reference TRBV7-9 and TRBJ2-7, is DTGVSQNPRHKITKRGQNVTFRCDPISEHNRLYWYRQTLGQGPEFLTYFQNEAQLEKSRLLSDRFSAERPKGSFSTLEIQRTEQGDSAMYLCASSLEMTGVGEQYFGPGTRLTVT.

The CDR3: CSVAGSGGEKLFF. The CDR3 DNA is TGCAGCGTGGCCGGGTCCGGGGGTGAAAAACTGTTTTTT. V gene TRBV29-1 combines with J gene TRBJ1-4, with D possibly matching TRBD1 (5 bases). Looked up from germline, CDR1 is SQVTM and CDR2 is ANQGSEA. V dropped 6 bases and J dropped 7 bases, with 15 bases sitting between them. CDR3 length equals 13 residues.

The chain uses TRBV18 and TRBJ1-1, with D possibly TRBD1 on 5 matching bases. V shed 6 bases and J shed 0 bases, with 20 bases lying between them. This CDR3 is built from 17 residues. Per the germline V gene, CDR1 is KGHSH and CDR2 is LQKENI. The CDR3, as DNA: TGTGCCAGCTCCCCCCAGGGCCTACTTTCTATGAACACTGAAGCTTTCTTT. This sequence encodes CASSPQGLLSMNTEAFF.